The present T cell receptor (beta chain) was sequenced within a study of response to subunit inactivated influenza vaccine. This clonotype was detected many times. Its cognate antigen is unknown. General study findings and limits: New T cells are recruited in small numbers by each seasonal influenza vaccination, according to the authors' suggestion.

Each CDR3 protein is one row after TCRdb ran MiXCR on the RT-PCR reads. The sample lists hundreds of thousands of distinct CDR3 sequences; 15% to 19% were seen once. There are 12 residues in the CDR3. Trimming left V 3 bases short and J 7 bases short, with 10 bases between. The germline V gene encodes CDR1 SQVTM and CDR2 ANQGSEA. This specimen consisted of PBMCs from blood, obtained about 11 days after vaccination. The rearrangement uses TRBV29-1 and TRBJ2-1; D is uncertain. The TCR was taken from a middle-aged man who received an inactivated influenza vaccine. The CDR3 DNA reads TGCAGCGTTGAGTCCATGGGGAATGAGCAGTTCTTC. Amino acid sequence: CSVESMGNEQFF.